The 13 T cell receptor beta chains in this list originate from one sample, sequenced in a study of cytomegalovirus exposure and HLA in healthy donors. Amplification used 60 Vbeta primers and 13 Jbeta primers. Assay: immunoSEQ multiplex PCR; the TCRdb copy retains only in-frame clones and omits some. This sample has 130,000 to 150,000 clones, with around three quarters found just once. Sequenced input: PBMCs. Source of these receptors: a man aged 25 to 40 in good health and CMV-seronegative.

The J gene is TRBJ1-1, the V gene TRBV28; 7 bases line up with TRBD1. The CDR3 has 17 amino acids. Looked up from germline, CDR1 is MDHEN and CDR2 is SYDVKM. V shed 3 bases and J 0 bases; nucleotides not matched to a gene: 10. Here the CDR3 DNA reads TGTGCCAGCAGTTTGCCCCTTGGACAGGTAATGAACACTGAAGCTTTCTTT. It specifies CASSLPLGQVMNTEAFF.

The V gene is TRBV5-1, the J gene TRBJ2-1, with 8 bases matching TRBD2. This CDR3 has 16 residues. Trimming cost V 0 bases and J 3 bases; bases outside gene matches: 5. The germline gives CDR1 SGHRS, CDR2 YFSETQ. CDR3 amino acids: CASSLEGTSRYNEQFF. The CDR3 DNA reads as TGCGCCAGCAGCTTGGAGGGGACTAGTCGCTACAATGAGCAGTTCTTC.

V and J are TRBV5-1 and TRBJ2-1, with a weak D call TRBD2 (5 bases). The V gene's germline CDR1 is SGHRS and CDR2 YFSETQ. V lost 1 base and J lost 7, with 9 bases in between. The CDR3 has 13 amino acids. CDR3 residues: CASSLSGDNEQFF. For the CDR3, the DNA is TGCGCCAGCAGCTTGTCCGGGGATAATGAGCAGTTCTTC.

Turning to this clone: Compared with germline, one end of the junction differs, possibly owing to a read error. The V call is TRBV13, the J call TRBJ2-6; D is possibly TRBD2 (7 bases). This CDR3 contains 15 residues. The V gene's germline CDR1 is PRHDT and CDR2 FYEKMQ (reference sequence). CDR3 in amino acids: CANSFGGPGANVLTF. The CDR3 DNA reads TGTGCCAACAGCTTCGGGGGGCCCGGGGCCAACGTCCTGACTTTC.

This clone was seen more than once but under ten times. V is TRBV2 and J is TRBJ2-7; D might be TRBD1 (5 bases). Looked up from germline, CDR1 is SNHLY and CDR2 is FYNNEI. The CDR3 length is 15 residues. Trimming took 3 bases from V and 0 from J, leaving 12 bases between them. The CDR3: CASSDWTPSSYEQYF. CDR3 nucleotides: TGTGCCAGCAGTGATTGGACACCAAGCTCCTACGAGCAGTACTTC. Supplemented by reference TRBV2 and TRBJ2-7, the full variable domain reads EPEVTQTPSHQVTQMGQEVILRCVPISNHLYFYWYRQILGQKVEFLVSFYNNEISEKSEIFDDQFSVERPDGSNFTLKIRSTKLEDSAMYFCASSDWTPSSYEQYFGPGTRLTVT.

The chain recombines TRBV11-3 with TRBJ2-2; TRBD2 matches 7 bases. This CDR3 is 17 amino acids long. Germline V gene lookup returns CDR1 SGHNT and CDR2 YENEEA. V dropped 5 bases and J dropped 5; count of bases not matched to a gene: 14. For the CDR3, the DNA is TGTGCCAGCAGCCGGGAACTCGGCGGGAGTGATACCGGGGAGCTGTTTTTT. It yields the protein CASSRELGGSDTGELFF.

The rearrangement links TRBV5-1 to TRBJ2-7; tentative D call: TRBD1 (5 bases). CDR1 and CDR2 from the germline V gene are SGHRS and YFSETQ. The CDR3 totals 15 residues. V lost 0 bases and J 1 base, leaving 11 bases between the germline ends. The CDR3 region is CASSLVGRASYEQYF. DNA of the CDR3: TGCGCCAGCAGCTTGGTAGGCAGGGCATCCTACGAGCAGTACTTC.

The CDR3 region has the DNA TGTGCCAGCAGTTTTCGCCAAGGACAGCTTAATGAAAAACTGTTTTTT. This gives the protein CASSFRQGQLNEKLFF. The V call is TRBV28, the J call TRBJ1-4; D perhaps matches TRBD1 (6 bases). Trimming pared 3 bases from V and 4 bases from J, leaving 15 bases between. The CDR3 totals 16 residues. The germline gives CDR1 MDHEN, CDR2 SYDVKM.

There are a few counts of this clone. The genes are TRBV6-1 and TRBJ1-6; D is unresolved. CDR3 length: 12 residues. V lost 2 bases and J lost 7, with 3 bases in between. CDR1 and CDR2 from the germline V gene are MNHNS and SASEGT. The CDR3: CASSERNSPLHF. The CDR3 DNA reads TGTGCCAGCAGTGAACGGAATTCACCCCTCCACTTT.

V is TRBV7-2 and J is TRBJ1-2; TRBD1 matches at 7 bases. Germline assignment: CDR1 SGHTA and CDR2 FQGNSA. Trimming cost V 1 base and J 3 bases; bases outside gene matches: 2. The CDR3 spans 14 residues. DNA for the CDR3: TGTGCCAGCAGCTTAGGAGGGACAGACTATGGCTACACCTTC. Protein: CASSLGGTDYGYTF. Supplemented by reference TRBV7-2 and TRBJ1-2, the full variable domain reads GAGVSQSPSNKVTEKGKDVELRCDPISGHTALYWYRQSLGQGLEFLIYFQGNSAPDKSGLPSDRFSAERTGGSVSTLTIQRTQQEDSAVYLCASSLGGTDYGYTFGSGTRLTVV.

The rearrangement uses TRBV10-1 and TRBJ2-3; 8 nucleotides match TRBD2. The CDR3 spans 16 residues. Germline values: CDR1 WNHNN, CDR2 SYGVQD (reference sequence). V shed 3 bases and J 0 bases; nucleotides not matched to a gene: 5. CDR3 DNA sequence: TGCGCCAGCAGTGACCTGGCTAGCGGGAGCACAGATACGCAGTATTTT. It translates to CASSDLASGSTDTQYF.

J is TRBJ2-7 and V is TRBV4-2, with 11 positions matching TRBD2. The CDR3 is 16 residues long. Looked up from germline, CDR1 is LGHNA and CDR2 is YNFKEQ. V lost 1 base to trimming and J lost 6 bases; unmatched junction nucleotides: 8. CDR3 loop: CASSQGVYSGRAEQYF. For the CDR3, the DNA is TGTGCCAGCAGCCAAGGTGTCTATAGCGGGAGGGCCGAGCAGTACTTC.

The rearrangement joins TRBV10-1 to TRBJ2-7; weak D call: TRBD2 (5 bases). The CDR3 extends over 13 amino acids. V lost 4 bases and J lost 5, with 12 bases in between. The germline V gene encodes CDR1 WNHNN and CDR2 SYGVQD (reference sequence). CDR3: CASSAGVWDEQYF. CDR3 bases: TGCGCCAGCAGTGCCGGGGTTTGGGACGAGCAGTACTTC.